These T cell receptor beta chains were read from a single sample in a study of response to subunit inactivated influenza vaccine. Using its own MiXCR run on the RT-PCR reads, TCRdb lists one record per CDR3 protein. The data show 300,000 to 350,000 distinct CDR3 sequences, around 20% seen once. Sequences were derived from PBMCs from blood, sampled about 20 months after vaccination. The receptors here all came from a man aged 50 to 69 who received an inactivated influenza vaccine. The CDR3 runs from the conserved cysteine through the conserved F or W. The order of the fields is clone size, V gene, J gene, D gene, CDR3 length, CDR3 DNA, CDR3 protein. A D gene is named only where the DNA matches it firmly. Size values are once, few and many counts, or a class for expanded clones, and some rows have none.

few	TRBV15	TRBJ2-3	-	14	TGTGCCACCAGCAGAGGAGGGCTTACAGATACGCAGTATTTT	CATSRGGLTDTQYF
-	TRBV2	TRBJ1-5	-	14	TGTGCCAGCAGTTCGGGACTGAACAATCAGCCCCAGCATTTT	CASSSGLNNQPQHF
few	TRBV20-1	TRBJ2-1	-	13	TGCAGTGCTACGGCCGGGACTCCGAATGAGCAGTTCTTC	CSATAGTPNEQFF
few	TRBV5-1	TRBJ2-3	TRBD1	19	TGCGCCAGCAGCCCGGGACGAGGACAGGAGTTTCCTAGCACAGATACGCAGTATTTT	CASSPGRGQEFPSTDTQYF
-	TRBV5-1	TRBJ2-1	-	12	TGCGCCAGCAGCGTTCAATACAATGAGCAGTTCTTC	CASSVQYNEQFF
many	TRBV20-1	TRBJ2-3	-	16	TGCAGTGCTAGAGATAGTCACCGGTCTAGCACAGATACGCAGTATTTT	CSARDSHRSSTDTQYF
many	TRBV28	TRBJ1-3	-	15	TGTGCCAGCAGTTTGTCGGGAAACTCTGGAAACACCATATATTTT	CASSLSGNSGNTIYF
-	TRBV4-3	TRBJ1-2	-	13	TGCGCCAGCAGCCAAGATGCAACCTATGGCTACACCTTC	CASSQDATYGYTF
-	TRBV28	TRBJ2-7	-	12	TGTGCCAGCAGTTCCCCCGGTGGCGAGCAGTACTTC	CASSSPGGEQYF
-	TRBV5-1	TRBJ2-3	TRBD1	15	TGCGCCAGCAGCCGGACAGGCATTTACACAGATACGCAGTATTTT	CASSRTGIYTDTQYF
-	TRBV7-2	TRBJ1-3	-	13	TGTGCCAGCAGCTTAGTAACTGGAAACACCATATATTTT	CASSLVTGNTIYF
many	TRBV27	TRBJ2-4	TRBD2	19	TGTGCCAGCAGTTTACTAGCGGGGGACGTTGCGGGGGCCAAAAACATTCAGTACTTC	CASSLLAGDVAGAKNIQYF
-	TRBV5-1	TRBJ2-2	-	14	TGCGCCAGCCAGTCAGGGTGGCACACCGGGGAGCTGTTTTTT	CASQSGWHTGELFF
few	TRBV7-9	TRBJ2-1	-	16	TGTGCCAGCAGCCCCTATGGTCCGAGCTCCTACAATGAGCAGTTCTTC	CASSPYGPSSYNEQFF
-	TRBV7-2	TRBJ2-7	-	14	TGTGCCAGCAGCTTAGTTTCCCCCTCCTACGAGCAGTACTTC	CASSLVSPSYEQYF
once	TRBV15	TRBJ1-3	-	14	TGTGCCACCAGCCCCGGGCGCTCTGGAAACACCATATATTTT	CATSPGRSGNTIYF
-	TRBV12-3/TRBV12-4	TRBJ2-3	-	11	TGTGCCACCTTGAAAACAGATACGCAGTATTTT	CATLKTDTQYF
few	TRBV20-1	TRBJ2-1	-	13	TGCAGTGGCCACGATAGCAAGAACAATGAGCAGTTCTTC	CSGHDSKNNEQFF
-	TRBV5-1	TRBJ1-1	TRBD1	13	TGCGCCAGCAGCGTGACAGGGGGCGTTGAAGCTTTCTTT	CASSVTGGVEAFF
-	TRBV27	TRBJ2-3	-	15	TGTGCCAGCAGTTTCTCTGGGGTCAGCACAGATACGCAGTATTTT	CASSFSGVSTDTQYF
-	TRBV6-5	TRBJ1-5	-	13	TGTGCCAGCAGTTACGACAGCGCTGGGTTAAGGCATTTT	CASSYDSAGLRHF
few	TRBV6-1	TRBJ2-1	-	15	TGTGCCAGCAGGACGCAGGGATCCCCCTACAATGAGCAGTTCTTC	CASRTQGSPYNEQFF
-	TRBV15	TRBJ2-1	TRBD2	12	TGTGCCACCAGCAGAGATCGGACTAGCGGACCCTTC	CATSRDRTSGPF
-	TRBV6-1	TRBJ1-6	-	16	TGTGCCAGCAGTGAAGCGCAGGGAAGAAGGAATTCACCCCTCCACTTT	CASSEAQGRRNSPLHF
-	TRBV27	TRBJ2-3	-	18	TGTGCCAGCAGTACCAGTCTTGCGGGACCACCTAGCACAGATACGCAGTGTTTT	CASSTSLAGPPSTDTQCF
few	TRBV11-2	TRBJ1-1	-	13	TGTGCCAGCAGCTTCCAGAAAAACACTGAAGCTTTCTTT	CASSFQKNTEAFF
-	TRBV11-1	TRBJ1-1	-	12	TGTGCCAGCAGCTTATACTCTCGTGAAGCTTTCTTT	CASSLYSREAFF
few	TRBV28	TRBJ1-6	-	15	TGTGCCAGCAGTTCCGGGACGGTGAATAATTCACCCCTCCACTTT	CASSSGTVNNSPLHF
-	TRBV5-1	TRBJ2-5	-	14	TGCGCCAGCAGCTTGGATCCCGGGCAGGGGACCCAGTACTTC	CASSLDPGQGTQYF
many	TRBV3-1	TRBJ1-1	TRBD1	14	TGTGCCAGCAGCCACAGGGACAGGCCGAGGAGAGCTTTCTTT	CASSHRDRPRRAFF
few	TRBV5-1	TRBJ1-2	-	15	TGCGCCAGCAGCTTGGAAATGGGTAGTATTTATGGCTACACCTTC	CASSLEMGSIYGYTF
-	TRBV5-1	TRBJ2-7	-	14	TGCGCCAGCAGCTTGGGCCCGGGGGCCTACGAGCAGTACTTC	CASSLGPGAYEQYF
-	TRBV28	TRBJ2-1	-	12	TGTGCCAGCAGTTTATGGGCGAATGAGCAGTTCTTC	CASSLWANEQFF
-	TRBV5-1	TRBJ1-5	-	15	TGCGCCAGCAGCTTGGACGGCAGCCCCAATCAGCCCCAGCATTTT	CASSLDGSPNQPQHF
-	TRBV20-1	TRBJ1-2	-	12	TGCAGTCCCCAAACAGGGAACTATGGCTACACCTTC	CSPQTGNYGYTF
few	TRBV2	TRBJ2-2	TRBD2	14	TGTGCCGGCCGACTAGCGAGCGACACCGGGGAGCTGTTTTTT	CAGRLASDTGELFF
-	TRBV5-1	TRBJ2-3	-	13	TGCGCCAGCAGAACGGGCCAGCCAGATACGCAGTATTTT	CASRTGQPDTQYF
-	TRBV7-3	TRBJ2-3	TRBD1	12	TGTGCCAGCAGCCCGGACAGGGATACGCAGTATTTT	CASSPDRDTQYF
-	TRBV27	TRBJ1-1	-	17	TGTGCCAGCAGTTTATCCATATGGGGCAGAAGGAACACTGAAGCTTTCTTT	CASSLSIWGRRNTEAFF
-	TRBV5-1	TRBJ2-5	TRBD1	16	TGCGCCAGCAGCCAAATGGGACAGGGGCGACAAGAGACCCAGTACTTC	CASSQMGQGRQETQYF